Detailed here is one T cell receptor beta chain. This sample is drawn from a study of blood T cell repertoires in COVID-19. V shed 0 bases and J 5 bases; nucleotides not matched to a gene: 9. CDR1 is ENHRY, CDR2 SYGVKD, per germline. The CDR3 consists of 16 residues. Libraries were prepared by immunoSEQ multiplex PCR; TCRdb keeps only in-frame clonotypes and omits some of them. The table shows about 160,000 clones, with approximately 88% occurring only once. The chain joins TRBV10-3 to TRBJ1-2; 7 bases are shared with TRBD1. The clonotype originates from an older woman with acute or convalescent COVID-19. The sequencing input was peripheral blood. The CDR3 region has the DNA TGTGCCATCAGTGAGTCAGGGGGCCAGGGTGGTTATGGCTACACCTTC. Translation gives CAISESGGQGGYGYTF.